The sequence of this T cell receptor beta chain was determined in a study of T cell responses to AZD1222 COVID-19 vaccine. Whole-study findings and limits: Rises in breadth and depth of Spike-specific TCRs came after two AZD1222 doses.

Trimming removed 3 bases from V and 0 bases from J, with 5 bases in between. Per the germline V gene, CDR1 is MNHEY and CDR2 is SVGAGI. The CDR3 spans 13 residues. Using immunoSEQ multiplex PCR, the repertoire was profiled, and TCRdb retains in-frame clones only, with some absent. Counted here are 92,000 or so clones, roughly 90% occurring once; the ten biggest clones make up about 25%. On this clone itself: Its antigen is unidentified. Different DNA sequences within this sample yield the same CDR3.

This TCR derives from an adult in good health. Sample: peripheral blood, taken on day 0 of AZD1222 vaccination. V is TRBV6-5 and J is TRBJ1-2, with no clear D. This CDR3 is CASSYLANYGYTF. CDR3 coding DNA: TGTGCCAGCAGTTATCTAGCTAACTATGGCTACACCTTC.